The 28 T cell receptor beta chains reported below all come from one sample, sequenced in a study of shared clonotypes between healthy human individuals. This table comes from immunoSEQ multiplex PCR, and its TCRdb copy is limited to in-frame clones, with some not included. The sample shows around 2,100,000 clones, roughly 94% of them seen only once. Naive CD8 isolation took CD45RO-negative cells positively selected for CCR7 and excluded terminally differentiated effector memory CD45RA+ cells. The sequenced material came from naive CD8+ T cells sorted from blood. The receptors were sampled from a man between 18 and 35 years old in good health.

The chain combines TRBV20-1 with TRBJ2-7; D is undetermined. The V gene's germline CDR1 is DFQATT and CDR2 SNEGSKA (reference sequence). This CDR3 has 11 residues. In DNA, the CDR3 is TGCAGGAGTCCAATTGCGGACGAGCAGTACTTC. Translation gives CRSPIADEQYF.

The chain has TRBV11-2 and TRBJ2-5; the match to TRBD2 covers 9 bases. The germline V gene has CDR1 SGHAT and CDR2 FQNNGV. This CDR3 spans 17 amino acids. V gave up 3 bases and J gave up 6 bases; unmatched junction bases: 14. For the CDR3, the DNA is TGTGCCAGCAGCTTTTCAGCGGGAGGCGTCTTCGGAAAGACCCAGTACTTC. Its protein product is CASSFSAGGVFGKTQYF.

V is TRBV6-6 and J is TRBJ2-1, with D maybe TRBD2 (5 bases). The length of the CDR3 is 13 residues. CDR1 is MNHNY, CDR2 SVGAGI, per germline (reference sequence). V was trimmed by 7 bases and J by 8 bases, leaving 15 bases between them. For the CDR3, the DNA is TGTGCCAGCAAAGAGGGTAGCTTGGATGAGCAGTTCTTC. Protein sequence: CASKEGSLDEQFF.

The chain uses TRBV27 and TRBJ2-7; 9 bases line up with TRBD1. V was pared by 6 bases and J by 1 base, with 7 bases of the junction left unmatched. Germline V gives CDR1 MNHEY, CDR2 SMNVEV (reference sequence). The CDR3 covers 15 residues. This chain's CDR3 is CASSAGTGRSYEQYF. CDR3 in DNA: TGTGCCAGCAGCGCCGGGACAGGGAGGTCCTACGAGCAGTACTTC.

The chain carries TRBV14 and TRBJ2-1, with 7 bases lining up with TRBD2. CDR3 length equals 16 residues. V shed 5 bases and J 7 bases; nucleotides not matched to a gene: 14. The germline V gene encodes CDR1 SGHDN and CDR2 FVKESK. As DNA, the CDR3 is TGTGCCAGCAGCTATCTTCTTGGGGGGGGTTGGAATGAGCAGTTCTTC. Protein: CASSYLLGGGWNEQFF. The entire variable domain, with the rest obtained from reference TRBV14 and TRBJ2-1, is as follows: EAGVTQFPSHSVIEKGQTVTLRCDPISGHDNLYWYRRVMGKEIKFLLHFVKESKQDESGMPNNRFLAERTGGTYSTLKVQPAELEDSGVYFCASSYLLGGGWNEQFFGPGTRLTVL.

J is TRBJ2-7 and V is TRBV5-1, with D possibly being TRBD1 or TRBD2 (5 bases each). V lost 4 bases to trimming and J lost 6 bases, with 14 bases between them. In germline, CDR1 is SGHRS, CDR2 YFSETQ. The CDR3 covers 13 residues. The CDR3 DNA is TGCGCCAGCAGCCGGGGACCCTTAGGCGAGCAGTACTTC. Translating it yields CASSRGPLGEQYF.

The V and J genes are TRBV30 and TRBJ2-3, with D possibly TRBD2 on 5 matching bases. Germline CDR1 and CDR2: GTSNPN and SVGIG (reference sequence). V was trimmed by 5 bases and J by 4 bases, leaving 16 bases between them. The CDR3 is made up of 14 amino acids. This chain's CDR3 is CAWGLGVSPDTQYF. In DNA, the CDR3 is TGTGCCTGGGGTCTCGGGGTTTCCCCAGATACGCAGTATTTT.

This sequence joins TRBV7-9 and TRBJ2-5, with 10 bases lining up with TRBD2. The J segment lost 4 bases and the V segment lost 4 bases, leaving 9 bases of the junction unmatched. Germline values: CDR1 SEHNR, CDR2 FQNEAQ (reference sequence). CDR3 size: 16 residues. CDR3 residues: CASSSPLAGVGETQYF. The CDR3 DNA reads TGTGCCAGCAGCTCACCTCTAGCGGGAGTGGGAGAGACCCAGTACTTC. The entire variable domain, with the rest obtained from reference TRBV7-9 and TRBJ2-5, is as follows: DTGVSQNPRHKITKRGQNVTFRCDPISEHNRLYWYRQTLGQGPEFLTYFQNEAQLEKSRLLSDRFSAERPKGSFSTLEIQRTEQGDSAMYLCASSSPLAGVGETQYFGPGTRLLVL.

V usage is TRBV9 and J usage is TRBJ2-1; 10 bases map to TRBD2. Unmatched junction bases numbered 6, after V lost 0 bases and J lost 0 bases. Germline CDR1 is SGDLS and CDR2 is YYNGEE. The CDR3 sequence is 18 residues long. The CDR3 loop is CASSVVGSGGSSYNEQFF. CDR3 DNA sequence: TGTGCCAGCAGCGTAGTCGGTAGCGGGGGGAGCTCCTACAATGAGCAGTTCTTC.

The genes are TRBV10-1 and TRBJ2-1, with D possibly matching TRBD2 (7 bases). The CDR3 is 15 residues long. V was pared by 3 bases and J by 6 bases, with 15 bases between. Germline V lookup: CDR1 WNHNN, CDR2 SYGVQD (reference sequence). CDR3 DNA sequence: TGCGCCAGCAGTGATAGGGGGAGGGCCCTCAATGAGCAGTTCTTC. It encodes CASSDRGRALNEQFF.

This rearrangement joins TRBV7-6 to TRBJ2-1; 9 bases are a match to TRBD2. The CDR3 extends over 14 amino acids. Germline V lookup: CDR1 SGHVS, CDR2 FNYEAQ. With 7 bases clipped from V and 2 bases from J, the junction kept 3 bases outside the gene matches. CDR3 DNA: TGTGCCAGCACGGCGGGAGGGCCCTACAATGAGCAGTTCTTC. It yields the protein CASTAGGPYNEQFF. Full variable domain (rest looked up from reference TRBV7-6 and TRBJ2-1): GAGVSQSPRYKVTKRGQDVALRCDPISGHVSLYWYRQALGQGPEFLTYFNYEAQQDKSGLPNDRFSAERPEGSISTLTIQRTEQRDSAMYRCASTAGGPYNEQFFGPGTRLTVL.

The rearrangement joins TRBV27 to TRBJ2-3; 7 bases align to TRBD1. This CDR3 region has 14 residues. J lost 7 bases, V lost 5 bases, and 9 bases had no gene match. Germline V gene sequence: CDR1 MNHEY, CDR2 SMNVEV (reference sequence). The CDR3 sequence is CASSIMTGSYTQYF. The CDR3 region has the DNA TGTGCCAGCAGTATAATGACAGGGAGCTATACGCAGTATTTT.

The chain employs TRBV27 and TRBJ2-5; D not certain. Germline loops: CDR1 MNHEY, CDR2 SMNVEV (reference sequence). Trimming cost V 3 bases and J 5 bases, with 19 bases left between them. This CDR3 spans 16 amino acids. CDR3 loop: CASSLVGPNGWETQYF. In DNA form, the CDR3 reads TGTGCCAGCAGTTTGGTGGGCCCCAATGGTTGGGAGACCCAGTACTTC.

This chain connects TRBV7-9 to TRBJ2-1; TRBD2 matches 9 bases. This CDR3 comprises 19 residues. Germline V gives CDR1 SEHNR, CDR2 FQNEAQ (reference sequence). Losses at the gene ends were 1 base for V and 9 bases for J; bases not matched to a gene: 19. The CDR3, as DNA: TGTGCCAGCAGCTTAGAACCGGCGGGAGGGCCCCTGTCTTTGGTTGAGCAGTTCTTC. Translating gives CASSLEPAGGPLSLVEQFF.

In this sample, this clone turned up once. The chain has TRBV28 and TRBJ2-3, with D hard to call. V lost 3 bases, J lost 4 bases, and 8 bases lay in between. This CDR3 has 13 amino acids. The germline gives CDR1 MDHEN, CDR2 SYDVKM. The CDR3 spells CASSFLGPDTQYF. The CDR3 DNA follows: TGTGCCAGCAGTTTCCTAGGCCCAGATACGCAGTATTTT.

The chain couples TRBV10-3 to TRBJ2-5, with a tentative D call TRBD1 (5 bases). Germline V lookup: CDR1 ENHRY, CDR2 SYGVKD. The CDR3 totals 15 residues. V dropped 3 bases and J dropped 1 base, with 12 bases sitting between them. The CDR3 DNA reads TGTGCCATCAGTGACGAGACAGATCCCCAAGAGACCCAGTACTTC. Residues: CAISDETDPQETQYF.

The CDR3 loop reads CASSFRGHSYEQYF. CDR3 DNA: TGCGCCAGCAGCTTCAGAGGACACTCCTACGAGCAGTACTTC. This chain connects TRBV5-1 to TRBJ2-7; TRBD1 might be the D (5 bases). CDR3 size: 14 residues. Trimming took 2 bases from V and 0 from J, leaving 9 bases between them. Germline assignment: CDR1 SGHRS and CDR2 YFSETQ.

The gene calls are TRBV19 and TRBJ1-1; TRBD1 might be the D (6 bases). CDR1 and CDR2 (germline): LNHDA, SQIVND (reference sequence). The CDR3 is 13 amino acids. The V and J ends lost 7 bases and 5 bases respectively, with 14 bases between them. The CDR3 reads CASKIPGVTEAFF. The CDR3 DNA sequence: TGTGCCAGTAAAATCCCAGGGGTGACTGAAGCTTTCTTT.

V usage is TRBV29-1 and J usage is TRBJ2-7; D might be TRBD2 (6 bases). Germline V gene lookup returns CDR1 SQVTM and CDR2 ANQGSEA. V lost 4 bases, J lost 1 base, and 11 bases lay in between. This CDR3 is 13 amino acids long. CDR3 residues: CSVGRRESYEQYF. CDR3 coding DNA: TGCAGCGTTGGCAGGCGGGAATCCTACGAGCAGTACTTC.

Note on this clone: The sample carries other DNA sequences with the same CDR3. V usage is TRBV5-4 and J usage is TRBJ1-4; D is uncertain. Germline-derived CDR1 and CDR2 are SGHNT and YYREEE (reference sequence). The CDR3 covers 12 residues. The germline V and J ends were trimmed by 0 bases and 7 bases, with 4 bases remaining between them. CDR3 amino acids: CASSLVGEKLFF. The CDR3 DNA reads as TGTGCCAGCAGCTTGGTGGGTGAAAAACTGTTTTTT.

V and J are TRBV13 and TRBJ2-7, with 11 bases aligning to TRBD2. The CDR3 extends over 16 amino acids. Germline V gene data show CDR1 as PRHDT and CDR2 as FYEKMQ (reference sequence). V trimming: 0 bases; J trimming: 4 bases; junction bases outside the gene matches: 5. CDR3 sequence reads: CASSLGTSGTVYEQYF. The CDR3 DNA follows: TGTGCCAGCAGCTTAGGGACTAGCGGGACTGTTTACGAGCAGTACTTC.

This sequence joins TRBV7-2 and TRBJ2-3; TRBD1 or TRBD2 may be the D gene (6 bases each). V lost 0 bases, J lost 1 base, and 20 bases lay in between. This CDR3 spans 19 amino acids. In germline, CDR1 is SGHTA, CDR2 FQGNSA. The DNA of the CDR3 is TGTGCCAGCAGCTTAGCTTGGGGGGCTGAAGGCTGGGGCACAGATACGCAGTATTTT. Protein: CASSLAWGAEGWGTDTQYF.

V usage is TRBV2 and J usage is TRBJ2-7; weak D call: TRBD1 (5 bases). This CDR3 is 14 amino acids long. Deletions cut 1 base from V and 3 bases from J, with 10 bases between. Germline V gives CDR1 SNHLY, CDR2 FYNNEI. CDR3 nucleotide sequence: TGTGCCAGCAGTGAAGAGGGGCGGTACTACGAGCAGTACTTC. It yields the protein CASSEEGRYYEQYF.

The chain uses TRBV5-6 and TRBJ1-1; 10 bases fit TRBD1. Germline CDR1 reads SGHDT; CDR2 reads YYEEEE. This CDR3 comprises 16 residues. V lost 3 bases, J lost 3 bases, and 8 bases stayed unmatched. In nucleotides, the CDR3 is TGTGCCAGCAGCTATACGATGGACAGGGGGTACACTGAAGCTTTCTTT. Translated, it gives CASSYTMDRGYTEAFF.

The CDR3: CASSLSAGAGSNEQYF. The CDR3 DNA is TGTGCCAGCAGTTTAAGTGCGGGGGCTGGTTCTAACGAGCAGTACTTC. The J gene is TRBJ2-7, the V gene TRBV27; tentatively, D is TRBD2 (7 bases). Germline V lookup: CDR1 MNHEY, CDR2 SMNVEV (reference sequence). The CDR3 runs to 16 residues. With 2 bases removed from V and 5 bases from J, the gap between germline ends came to 19 bases.

The sample holds one count of this clone. The chain links TRBV30 to TRBJ2-7; no clear D gene. The germline V gene encodes CDR1 GTSNPN and CDR2 SVGIG (reference sequence). This CDR3 has 12 amino acids. V dropped 1 base and J dropped 3 bases, with 7 bases sitting between them. CDR3 sequence reads: CAWSGPLYEQYF. The CDR3 bases are TGTGCCTGGAGTGGCCCCCTCTACGAGCAGTACTTC.

This chain uses TRBV10-2 with TRBJ2-3; D unclear. Germline V gene lookup returns CDR1 WSHSY and CDR2 SAAADI. V gave up 0 bases and J gave up 6 bases, with 10 bases separating them. The length of the CDR3 is 14 residues. CDR3 nucleotides: TGCGCCAGCAGTGAGTCGTTAGGTGGGGATACGCAGTATTTT. Translated: CASSESLGGDTQYF.

The rearrangement links TRBV28 to TRBJ2-7, with 10 positions matching TRBD1. The germline V gene has CDR1 MDHEN and CDR2 SYDVKM. Trimming removed 0 bases from V and 5 bases from J; junction bases left unmatched: 4. The CDR3 totals 15 residues. The CDR3, as DNA: TGTGCCAGCAGTTTATGGGGGACAGGGGACAACGAGCAGTACTTC. It yields the protein CASSLWGTGDNEQYF. The full variable domain, with the rest looked up from reference TRBV28 and TRBJ2-7, is DVKVTQSSRYLVKRTGEKVFLECVQDMDHENMFWYRQDPGLGLRLIYFSYDVKMKEKGDIPEGYSVSREKKERFSLILESASTNQTSMYLCASSLWGTGDNEQYFGPGTRLTVT.